This T cell receptor (beta chain) appears in the sequencing data of a study of type 1 and type 2 diabetes patients. About the study: The cohort mixed type 1 diabetes, type 2 diabetes and nondiabetic donors. A total of approximately 20,000,000 paired-end reads came from the whole study.

Amplification started from genomic DNA. The TCR beta CDR3 region was amplified using 30 forward and 13 reverse primers. One entry per CDR3 protein results from TCRdb running MiXCR on the multiplex PCR reads. The sample holds fewer than 350,000 distinct CDR3 sequences, over 45% seen once. Germline CDR1 reads SGHVS; CDR2 reads FQNEAQ. There are 14 residues in the CDR3. Deletions cut 2 bases from V and 6 bases from J, with 8 bases between. Study results and caveats: Type 1 diabetes repertoires were significantly less diverse than type 2 diabetes ones.

Of note for this clonotype: What it recognizes is unknown.

Material: peripheral blood mononuclear cells (PBMCs). The chain couples TRBV7-8 to TRBJ1-6, with a weak D call TRBD1 (6 bases). The receptor was derived from a man aged 18-30 years with type 2 diabetes. In DNA, the CDR3 is TGTGCCAGCAGCTTACAGGGGTCTAATTCACCCCTCCACTTT. It specifies CASSLQGSNSPLHF.